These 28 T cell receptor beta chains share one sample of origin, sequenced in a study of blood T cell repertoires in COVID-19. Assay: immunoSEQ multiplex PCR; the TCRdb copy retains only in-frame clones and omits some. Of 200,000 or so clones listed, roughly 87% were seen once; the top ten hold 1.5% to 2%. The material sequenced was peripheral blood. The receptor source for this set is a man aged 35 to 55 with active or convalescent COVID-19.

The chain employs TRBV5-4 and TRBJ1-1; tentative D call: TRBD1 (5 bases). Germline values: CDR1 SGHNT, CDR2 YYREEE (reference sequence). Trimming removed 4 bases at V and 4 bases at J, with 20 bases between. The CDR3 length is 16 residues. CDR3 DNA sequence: TGTGCCAGCAGCCCCCCGAGGTCAGGGAAAGGCACTGAAGCTTTCTTT. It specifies CASSPPRSGKGTEAFF.

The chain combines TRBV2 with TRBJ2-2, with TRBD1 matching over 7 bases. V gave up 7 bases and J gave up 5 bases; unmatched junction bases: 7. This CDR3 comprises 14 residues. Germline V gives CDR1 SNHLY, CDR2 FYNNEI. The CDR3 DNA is TGTGCCAGCAACGACAGGGAACGGACCGGGGAGCTGTTTTTT. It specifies CASNDRERTGELFF.

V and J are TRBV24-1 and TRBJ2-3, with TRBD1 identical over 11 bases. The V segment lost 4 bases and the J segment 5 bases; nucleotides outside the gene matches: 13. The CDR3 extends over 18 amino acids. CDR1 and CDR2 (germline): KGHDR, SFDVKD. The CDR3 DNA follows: TGTGCCACCAGTGACCCTGACTCAGGACAGGGGGCAGGAGATACGCAGTATTTT. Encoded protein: CATSDPDSGQGAGDTQYF.

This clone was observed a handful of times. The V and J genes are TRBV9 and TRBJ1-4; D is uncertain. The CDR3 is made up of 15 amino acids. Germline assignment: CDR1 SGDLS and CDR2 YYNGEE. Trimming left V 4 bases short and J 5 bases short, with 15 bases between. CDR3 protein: CASSRQGGWNEKLFF. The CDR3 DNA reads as TGTGCCAGCAGCCGACAAGGAGGGTGGAATGAAAAACTGTTTTTT. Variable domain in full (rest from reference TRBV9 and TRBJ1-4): DSGVTQTPKHLITATGQRVTLRCSPRSGDLSVYWYQQSLDQGLQFLIQYYNGEERAKGNILERFSAQQFPDLHSELNLSSLELGDSALYFCASSRQGGWNEKLFFGSGTQLSVL.

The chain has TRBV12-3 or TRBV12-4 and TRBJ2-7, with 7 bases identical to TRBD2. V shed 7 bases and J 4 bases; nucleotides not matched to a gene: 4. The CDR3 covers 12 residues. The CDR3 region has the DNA TGTGCCAGCAAATTCGGGGGGTACGAGCAGTACTTC. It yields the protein CASKFGGYEQYF.

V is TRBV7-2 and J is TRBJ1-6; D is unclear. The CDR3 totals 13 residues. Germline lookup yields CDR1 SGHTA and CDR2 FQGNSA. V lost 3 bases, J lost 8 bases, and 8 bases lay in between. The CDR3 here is CASSFDTYSPLHF. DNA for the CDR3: TGTGCCAGCAGCTTTGACACCTATTCACCCCTCCACTTT.

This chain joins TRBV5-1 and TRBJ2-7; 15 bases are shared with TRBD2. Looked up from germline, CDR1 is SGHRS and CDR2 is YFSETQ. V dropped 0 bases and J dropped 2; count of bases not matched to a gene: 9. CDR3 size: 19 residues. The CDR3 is CASSLGLWTSGRVTYEQYF. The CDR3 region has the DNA TGCGCCAGCAGCTTGGGACTCTGGACTAGCGGGAGGGTAACCTACGAGCAGTACTTC.

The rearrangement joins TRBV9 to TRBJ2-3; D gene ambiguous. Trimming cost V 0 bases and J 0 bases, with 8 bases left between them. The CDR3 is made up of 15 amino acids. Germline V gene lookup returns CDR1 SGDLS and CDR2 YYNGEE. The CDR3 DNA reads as TGTGCCAGCAGCGTAGTTCCTACTAGCACAGATACGCAGTATTTT. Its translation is CASSVVPTSTDTQYF.

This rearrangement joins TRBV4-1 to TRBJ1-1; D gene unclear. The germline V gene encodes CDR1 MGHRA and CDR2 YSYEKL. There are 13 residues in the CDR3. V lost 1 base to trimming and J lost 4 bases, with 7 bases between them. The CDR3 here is CASSQAGSTEAFF. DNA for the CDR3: TGCGCCAGCAGCCAAGCGGGGAGCACTGAAGCTTTCTTT.

The CDR3 bases are TGTGCCAGCAGCTTAGTCGTCAGCCCAGGGTCACCCCTCCACTTT. The encoded protein is CASSLVVSPGSPLHF. This chain connects TRBV7-9 to TRBJ1-6; D is perhaps TRBD1 (5 bases). The germline V and J ends were trimmed by 1 base and 10 bases, with 14 bases remaining between them. The CDR3 is 15 residues long. Germline lookup yields CDR1 SEHNR and CDR2 FQNEAQ (reference sequence).

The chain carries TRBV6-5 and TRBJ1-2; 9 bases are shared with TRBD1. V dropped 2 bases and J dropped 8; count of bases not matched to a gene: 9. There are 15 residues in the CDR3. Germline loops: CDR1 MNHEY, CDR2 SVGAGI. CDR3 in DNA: TGTGCCAGCAGTTACACACGGGACAGGGTACACGGCTACACCTTC. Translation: CASSYTRDRVHGYTF.

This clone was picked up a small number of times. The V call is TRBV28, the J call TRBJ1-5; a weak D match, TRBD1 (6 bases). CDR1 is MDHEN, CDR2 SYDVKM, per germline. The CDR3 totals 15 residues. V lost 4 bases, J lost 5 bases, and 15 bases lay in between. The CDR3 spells CASSSPDRLYQPQHF. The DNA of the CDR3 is TGTGCCAGCAGTTCCCCAGACAGGCTATATCAGCCCCAGCATTTT.

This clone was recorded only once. The CDR3 nucleotides read TGTGCCAGCAGTTATCAGGGAACCTACGAGCAGTACTTC. Protein: CASSYQGTYEQYF. This chain joins TRBV6-5 and TRBJ2-7, with a tentative D call TRBD1 (5 bases). The CDR3 runs to 13 residues. From germline, CDR1 is MNHEY and CDR2 SVGAGI. Trimming left V 3 bases short and J 2 bases short, with 8 bases between.

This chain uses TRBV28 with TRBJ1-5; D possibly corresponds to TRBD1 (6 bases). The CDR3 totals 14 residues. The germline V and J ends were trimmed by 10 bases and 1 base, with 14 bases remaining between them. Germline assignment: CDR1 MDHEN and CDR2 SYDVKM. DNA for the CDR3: TGTGCCACGTGGGGGACACCAAGCAATCAGCCCCAGCATTTT. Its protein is CATWGTPSNQPQHF.

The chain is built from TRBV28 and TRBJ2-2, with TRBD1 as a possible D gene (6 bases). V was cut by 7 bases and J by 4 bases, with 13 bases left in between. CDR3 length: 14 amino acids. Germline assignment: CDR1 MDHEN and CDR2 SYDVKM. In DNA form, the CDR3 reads TGTGCCAGCACGAGGACAGTGTTCACCGGGGAGCTGTTTTTT. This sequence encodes CASTRTVFTGELFF.

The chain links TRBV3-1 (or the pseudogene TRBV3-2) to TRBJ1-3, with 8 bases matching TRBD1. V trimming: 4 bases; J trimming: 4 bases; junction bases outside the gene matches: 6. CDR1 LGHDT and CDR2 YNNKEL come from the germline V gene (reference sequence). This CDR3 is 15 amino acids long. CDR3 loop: CASSPRAGGGNTIYF. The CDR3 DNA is TGTGCCAGCAGCCCAAGGGCAGGGGGCGGAAACACCATATATTTT.

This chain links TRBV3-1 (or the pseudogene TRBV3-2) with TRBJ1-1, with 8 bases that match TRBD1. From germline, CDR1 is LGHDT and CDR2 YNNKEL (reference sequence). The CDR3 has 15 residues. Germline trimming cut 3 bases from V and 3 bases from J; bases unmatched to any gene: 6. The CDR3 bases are TGTGCCAGCAGCCATCAGGGGGCTAGGGACACTGAAGCTTTCTTT. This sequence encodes CASSHQGARDTEAFF.

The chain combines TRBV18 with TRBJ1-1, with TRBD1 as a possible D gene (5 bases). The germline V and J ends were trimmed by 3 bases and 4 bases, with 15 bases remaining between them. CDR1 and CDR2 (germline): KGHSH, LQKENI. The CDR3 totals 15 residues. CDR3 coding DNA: TGTGCCAGCTCACCCCTGGGGCAGGATTTCACTGAAGCTTTCTTT. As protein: CASSPLGQDFTEAFF.

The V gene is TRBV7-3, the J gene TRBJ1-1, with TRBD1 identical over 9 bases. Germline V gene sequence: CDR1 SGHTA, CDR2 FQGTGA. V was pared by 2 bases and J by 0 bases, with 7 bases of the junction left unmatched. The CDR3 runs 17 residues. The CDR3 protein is CASSLGPTGGMNTEAFF. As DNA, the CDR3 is TGTGCCAGCAGCTTAGGCCCGACAGGGGGGATGAACACTGAAGCTTTCTTT.

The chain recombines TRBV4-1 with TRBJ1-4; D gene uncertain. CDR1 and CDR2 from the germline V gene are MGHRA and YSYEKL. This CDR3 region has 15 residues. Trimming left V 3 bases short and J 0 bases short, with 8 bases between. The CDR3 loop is CASSQPGATNEKLFF. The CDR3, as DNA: TGCGCCAGCAGCCAGCCGGGTGCAACTAATGAAAAACTGTTTTTT.

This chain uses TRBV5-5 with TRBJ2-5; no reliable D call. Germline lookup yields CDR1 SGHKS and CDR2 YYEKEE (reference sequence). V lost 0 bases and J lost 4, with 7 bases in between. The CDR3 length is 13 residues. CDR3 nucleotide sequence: TGTGCCAGCAGCTTGGAGCCCTCAGAGACCCAGTACTTC. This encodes CASSLEPSETQYF.

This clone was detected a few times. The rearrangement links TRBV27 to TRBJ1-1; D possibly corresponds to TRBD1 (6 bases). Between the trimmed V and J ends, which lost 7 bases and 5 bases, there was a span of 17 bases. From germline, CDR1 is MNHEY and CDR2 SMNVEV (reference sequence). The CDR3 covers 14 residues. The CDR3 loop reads CASTATGRGTEAFF. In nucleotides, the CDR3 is TGTGCCAGCACAGCCACAGGGAGGGGTACTGAAGCTTTCTTT.

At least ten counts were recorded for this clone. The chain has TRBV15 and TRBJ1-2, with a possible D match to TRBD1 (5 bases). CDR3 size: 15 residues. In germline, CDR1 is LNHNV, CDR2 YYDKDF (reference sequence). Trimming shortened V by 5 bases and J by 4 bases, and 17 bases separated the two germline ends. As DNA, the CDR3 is TGTGCCACCAGCCCCTTCGGGGGTATGGGCTATGGCTACACCTTC. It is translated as CATSPFGGMGYGYTF.

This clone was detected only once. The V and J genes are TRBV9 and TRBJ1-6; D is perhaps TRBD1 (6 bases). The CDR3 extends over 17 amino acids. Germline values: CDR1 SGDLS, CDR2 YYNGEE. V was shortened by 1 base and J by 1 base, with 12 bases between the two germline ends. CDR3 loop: CASSVSGAISYNSPLHF. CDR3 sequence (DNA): TGTGCCAGCAGCGTATCAGGGGCCATATCCTATAATTCACCCCTCCACTTT. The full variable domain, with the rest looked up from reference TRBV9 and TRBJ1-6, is DSGVTQTPKHLITATGQRVTLRCSPRSGDLSVYWYQQSLDQGLQFLIQYYNGEERAKGNILERFSAQQFPDLHSELNLSSLELGDSALYFCASSVSGAISYNSPLHFGNGTRLTVT.

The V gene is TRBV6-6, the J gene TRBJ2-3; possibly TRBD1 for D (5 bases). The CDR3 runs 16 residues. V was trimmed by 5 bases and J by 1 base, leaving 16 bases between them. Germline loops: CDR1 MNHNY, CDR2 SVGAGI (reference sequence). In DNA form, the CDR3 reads TGTGCCAGCAGTCGGGCAGGGCAGATGGGCACAGATACGCAGTATTTT. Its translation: CASSRAGQMGTDTQYF.

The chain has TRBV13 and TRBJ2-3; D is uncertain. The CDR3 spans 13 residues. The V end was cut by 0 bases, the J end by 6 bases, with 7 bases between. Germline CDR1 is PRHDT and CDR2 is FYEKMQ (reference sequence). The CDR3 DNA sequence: TGTGCCAGCAGCTTAGGCTTATCCGATACGCAGTATTTT. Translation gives CASSLGLSDTQYF. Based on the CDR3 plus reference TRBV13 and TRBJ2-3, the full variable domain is AAGVIQSPRHLIKEKRETATLKCYPIPRHDTVYWYQQGPGQDPQFLISFYEKMQSDKGSIPDRFSAQQFSDYHSELNMSSLELGDSALYFCASSLGLSDTQYFGPGTRLTVL.

CDR3 region: CASSGDREGYTF. Here the CDR3 DNA reads TGTGCCAGCAGCGGAGACAGGGAAGGCTACACCTTC. V gene TRBV9 combines with J gene TRBJ1-2; 7 bases align to TRBD1. Trimming cost V 3 bases and J 8 bases; bases outside gene matches: 4. Germline V lookup: CDR1 SGDLS, CDR2 YYNGEE. The CDR3 runs 12 residues. The complete variable domain, with remaining parts taken from reference TRBV9 and TRBJ1-2, reads DSGVTQTPKHLITATGQRVTLRCSPRSGDLSVYWYQQSLDQGLQFLIQYYNGEERAKGNILERFSAQQFPDLHSELNLSSLELGDSALYFCASSGDREGYTFGSGTRLTVV.

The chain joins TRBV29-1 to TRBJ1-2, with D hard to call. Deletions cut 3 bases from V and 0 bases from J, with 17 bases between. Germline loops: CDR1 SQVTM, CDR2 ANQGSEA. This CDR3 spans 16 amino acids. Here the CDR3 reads CSVDAGGLPPNYGYTF. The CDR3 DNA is TGCAGCGTTGATGCGGGCGGACTCCCTCCTAACTATGGCTACACCTTC.